This T cell receptor beta chain was identified during a study of T cells in Graves' hyperthyroidism and ophthalmopathy. Study-level points and caveats: In the blood, most expanded thyroid clonotypes above 0.001 appeared as well.

The J segment lost 4 bases and the V segment lost 8 bases, leaving 10 bases of the junction unmatched. This CDR3 contains 16 residues. CDR1 is MNHNS, CDR2 SASEGT, per germline. At least 3 on the Clinical Activity Score was recorded for ophthalmopathy patients, who also had NOSPECS grade at least 4 and duration under 3 months. Uncontrolled infection, other autoimmune disease, pregnancy or lactation led to exclusion. Each diagnosis drew on symptoms, thyroxine, TRAb, thyroid ultrasound and orbital computed tomography findings. TCR beta CDR3 regions were amplified from RNA transcripts. When the TCR CDR3 underwent first-round RT-PCR, the HTBI primer set was used. TCRdb called the multiplex PCR reads again in MiXCR, with one record for every CDR3 protein. Of about half a million distinct CDR3 sequences in the sample, under 25% are singletons; the top ten hold approximately 49%. This clonotype was seen a few times. Its antigen is unidentified.

The sequence derives from a woman aged 70 to 79 with Graves' ophthalmopathy. Sequencing was performed on blood. The V gene is TRBV6-1, the J gene TRBJ2-1, with TRBD1 identical over 11 bases. The chain's CDR3 is CASGRDRGVTYNEQFF. For the CDR3, the DNA is TGTGCCAGCGGCCGGGACAGGGGGGTTACTTACAATGAGCAGTTCTTC.